These 12 T cell receptor beta chains were sequenced from one sample in a study of radiotherapy plus CTLA-4 blockade in lung cancer. Clones were read by immunoSEQ multiplex PCR, and TCRdb kept only the in-frame ones, dropping some. The sample comprises about 48,000 clones, 80% to 90% of which are singletons, and less than 20% rests with the top ten. The sample here was peripheral blood, taken from a patient treated with radiotherapy plus ipilimumab. These receptor sequences come from a human donor with non-small cell lung cancer that progressed on radiotherapy plus ipilimumab. Some clones in this sample may be carry-over from other donors' samples.

This chain's CDR3 is CASSGSGRKDEQFF. CDR3 nucleotides: TGTGCCAGTAGCGGAAGCGGGAGAAAAGATGAGCAGTTCTTC. This chain connects TRBV19 to TRBJ2-1, with 8 bases that match TRBD2. Germline V lookup: CDR1 LNHDA, CDR2 SQIVND (reference sequence). Unmatched junction bases numbered 9, after V lost 6 bases and J lost 8 bases. CDR3 length equals 14 residues.

The chain carries TRBV9 and TRBJ2-7; 8 bases agree with TRBD2. The CDR3 is 14 amino acids. The germline CDR1 and CDR2 sequences are SGDLS and YYNGEE. Unmatched junction bases numbered 10, after V lost 4 bases and J lost 7 bases. CDR3 DNA sequence: TGTGCCAGCAGCCCCCCGAGCGGGAGTCTTGAGCAGTACTTC. Translated: CASSPPSGSLEQYF. The full variable domain, its missing parts supplied by reference TRBV9 and TRBJ2-7, is DSGVTQTPKHLITATGQRVTLRCSPRSGDLSVYWYQQSLDQGLQFLIQYYNGEERAKGNILERFSAQQFPDLHSELNLSSLELGDSALYFCASSPPSGSLEQYFGPGTRLTVT.

The chain is built from TRBV7-2 and TRBJ1-1; D not certain. Trimming removed 1 base from V and 10 bases from J, with 16 bases in between. Per the germline V gene, CDR1 is SGHTA and CDR2 is FQGNSA. There are 14 residues in the CDR3. The CDR3 region has the DNA TGTGCCAGCAGCTTAGAGGCCGGGCAGGAGGGAGCTTTCTTT. Translating it yields CASSLEAGQEGAFF.

CDR3 sequence: CASSKIMVRSEGNTIYF. CDR3 sequence (DNA): TGTGCCAGCAGCAAAATAATGGTTCGGTCGGAGGGAAACACCATATATTTT. This sequence joins TRBV21-1 and TRBJ1-3. TRBV21-1 is a pseudogene locus. The CDR3 loop spans 17 amino acids.

J is TRBJ1-4 and V is TRBV2; the match to TRBD1 covers 7 bases. Germline assignment: CDR1 SNHLY and CDR2 FYNNEI. The V and J ends lost 5 bases and 6 bases, in that order; junction bases with no gene match: 3. The CDR3 extends over 13 amino acids. The CDR3 protein is CASSLTGYEKLFF. The CDR3 DNA reads as TGTGCCAGCAGTCTGACAGGGTATGAAAAACTGTTTTTT.

This chain links TRBV29-1 with TRBJ2-1; D unresolved. Between the trimmed V and J ends, which lost 5 bases and 1 base, there was a span of 15 bases. CDR1 is SQVTM, CDR2 ANQGSEA, per germline. The CDR3 consists of 15 residues. CDR3: CSVPSVEWSYNEQFF. In DNA, the CDR3 is TGCAGCGTTCCCTCGGTGGAGTGGTCCTACAATGAGCAGTTCTTC.

CDR3 protein: CASSLDGIGYTF. CDR3 bases: TGTGCCAGCAGCTTAGACGGGATCGGCTACACCTTC. The V call is TRBV7-8, the J call TRBJ1-2; D not resolved. CDR3 length: 12 amino acids. V was pared by 1 base and J by 8 bases, with 8 bases between. Germline loops: CDR1 SGHVS, CDR2 FQNEAQ.

This clone was seen ten or more times. This chain uses TRBV7-2 with TRBJ2-3; D possibly corresponds to TRBD2 (5 bases). Germline V gene data show CDR1 as SGHTA and CDR2 as FQGNSA. V lost 2 bases and J lost 0, with 9 bases in between. The CDR3 length is 15 residues. The CDR3, as DNA: TGTGCCAGCAGCTTAAAGGTAGCGAGCACAGATACGCAGTATTTT. Encoded protein: CASSLKVASTDTQYF.

This clone was picked up one time. The rearrangement uses TRBV5-1 and TRBJ2-3; D is uncertain. The CDR3 has 14 amino acids. The germline gives CDR1 SGHRS, CDR2 YFSETQ. V lost 0 bases and J 6 bases, leaving 11 bases between the germline ends. The CDR3 sequence is CASSLGVSVDTQYF. In DNA form, the CDR3 reads TGCGCCAGCAGCTTGGGAGTGTCCGTCGATACGCAGTATTTT. Full variable domain (remainder filled in from reference TRBV5-1 and TRBJ2-3): KAGVTQTPRYLIKTRGQQVTLSCSPISGHRSVSWYQQTPGQGLQFLFEYFSETQRNKGNFPGRFSGRQFSNSRSEMNVSTLELGDSALYLCASSLGVSVDTQYFGPGTRLTVL.

The chain couples TRBV7-9 to TRBJ2-5, with D hard to call. Judging by the DNA end, TRBJ2-7 fits better; the J call may be wrong. Per germline, CDR1 SEHNR and CDR2 FQNEAQ (reference sequence). This CDR3 comprises 14 residues. The CDR3 DNA sequence: TGTGCCAGCAGCCCCCCCCCGTTCGGGTACGAGCAGTACTTC. Protein sequence: CASSPPPFGYEQYF.

V usage is TRBV27 and J usage is TRBJ1-2, with TRBD1 identical over 8 bases. Germline lookup yields CDR1 MNHEY and CDR2 SMNVEV (reference sequence). The CDR3 contains 14 residues. V trimming: 3 bases; J trimming: 6 bases; junction bases outside the gene matches: 6. The CDR3 sequence: CASSFTGRGHGYTF. The CDR3 nucleotides are TGTGCCAGCAGTTTTACCGGCAGGGGGCATGGCTACACCTTC.

The gene calls are TRBV19 and TRBJ1-1; the D is unclear. Trimming left V 9 bases short and J 2 bases short, with 13 bases between. The CDR3 spans 13 residues. Germline values: CDR1 LNHDA, CDR2 SQIVND (reference sequence). CDR3 loop: CASTPGRNTEAFF. The CDR3 DNA reads as TGTGCCAGCACGCCGGGAAGAAACACTGAAGCTTTCTTT.